One sample yielded the 32 T cell receptor beta chains listed below, sequenced in a study of T-cell reconstitution after alpha-beta-depleted transplantation in children. Study-level points and caveats: One year post-transplant, T-cell counts and diversity were largely derived from T cells produced anew.

These TCRs' antigens remain unknown. A TCRbeta library incorporating unique molecular identifiers was prepared. One entry per CDR3 protein, called by TCRdb with MiXCR from the PCR reads. The sample contains fewer than 350,000 distinct CDR3 sequences, almost 8% of which appear only once. The sequences come from peripheral blood, collected 360 days after TCRalphabeta/CD19-depleted stem cell transplant. These receptors all come from a female patient aged 2-9 years who had a stem cell transplant for Fanconi anemia, so the T cells may come from the graft donor.

At least ten counts were recorded for this clonotype. CDR3 sequence: CASSLAGLPSPLHF. DNA for the CDR3: TGCGCCAGCAGCTTGGCCGGTCTGCCTTCACCCCTCCACTTT. The V gene is TRBV5-1, the J gene TRBJ1-6; D ambiguous. V was pared by 0 bases and J by 9 bases, with 10 bases between. The CDR3 totals 14 residues. Germline values: CDR1 SGHRS, CDR2 YFSETQ. The full variable domain, with the rest looked up from reference TRBV5-1 and TRBJ1-6, is KAGVTQTPRYLIKTRGQQVTLSCSPISGHRSVSWYQQTPGQGLQFLFEYFSETQRNKGNFPGRFSGRQFSNSRSEMNVSTLELGDSALYLCASSLAGLPSPLHFGNGTRLTVT.

This clonotype was seen a few times. This chain uses TRBV7-9 with TRBJ2-3; 7 bases fit TRBD1. CDR1 and CDR2 (germline): SEHNR, FQNEAQ (reference sequence). V shed 4 bases and J 1 base; nucleotides not matched to a gene: 8. The CDR3 has 16 residues. The DNA of the CDR3 is TGTGCCAGCAGCTCACCCAGACAGGGAGGCACAGATACGCAGTATTTT. Translation gives CASSSPRQGGTDTQYF. The full variable domain, in which reference TRBV7-9 and TRBJ2-3 provide the parts outside the CDR3, is DTGVSQNPRHKITKRGQNVTFRCDPISEHNRLYWYRQTLGQGPEFLTYFQNEAQLEKSRLLSDRFSAERPKGSFSTLEIQRTEQGDSAMYLCASSSPRQGGTDTQYFGPGTRLTVL.

This clonotype appeared many times. The chain links TRBV7-2 to TRBJ2-6, with D hard to call. The CDR3 covers 16 residues. Germline CDR1 reads SGHTA; CDR2 reads FQGNSA. Trimming cost V 2 bases and J 0 bases, with 8 bases left between them. CDR3 residues: CASSLQLPSGANVLTF. The DNA of the CDR3 is TGTGCCAGCAGCTTACAACTACCCTCTGGGGCCAACGTCCTGACTTTC.

The V and J genes are TRBV27 and TRBJ2-1, with TRBD2 matching 8 bases. The CDR3 runs to 17 residues. Germline CDR1 MNHEY, CDR2 SMNVEV (reference sequence). V shed 7 bases and J 6 bases; nucleotides not matched to a gene: 17. CDR3 DNA sequence: TGTGCCAGCACTAGCTACCCCGGACTAGCACTACGCAATGAGCAGTTCTTC. Translation gives CASTSYPGLALRNEQFF.

This clonotype was seen only a few times. The genes are TRBV10-3 and TRBJ2-5; the D gene is possibly TRBD1 (5 bases). V was trimmed by 10 bases and J by 2 bases, leaving 11 bases between them. CDR3 length equals 12 residues. The germline CDR1 and CDR2 sequences are ENHRY and SYGVKD. CDR3 sequence: CATTDKQETQYF. In DNA form, the CDR3 reads TGTGCCACGACGGACAAGCAAGAGACCCAGTACTTC.

This clonotype was seen ten or more times. The chain combines TRBV7-2 with TRBJ2-1, with 13 bases fitting TRBD2. Germline values: CDR1 SGHTA, CDR2 FQGNSA. J was trimmed by 0 bases and V by 4 bases; bases with no gene match: 6. This CDR3 contains 18 residues. The CDR3 DNA is TGTGCCAGCAGCTCCACTAGCGGGGGGGTCCTCTCCTACAATGAGCAGTTCTTC. It codes for CASSSTSGGVLSYNEQFF.

This clonotype was found many times. V usage is TRBV20-1 and J usage is TRBJ2-1; D tentatively reads TRBD1 or TRBD2 (6 bases each). In germline, CDR1 is DFQATT, CDR2 SNEGSKA (reference sequence). The V end was cut by 3 bases, the J end by 7 bases, with 19 bases between. CDR3 size: 15 residues. The CDR3 nucleotides are TGCAGTGCTAGTGGCGCAGGGGCGCGGGGAAATGAGCAGTTCTTC. Encoded protein: CSASGAGARGNEQFF.

This clonotype was seen at least ten times. This rearrangement joins TRBV6-5 to TRBJ1-4; no firm D call. Trimming removed 5 bases at V and 0 bases at J, with 13 bases between. This CDR3 is 16 amino acids long. CDR1 is MNHEY, CDR2 SVGAGI, per germline. In nucleotides, the CDR3 is TGTGCCAGCAGTCCTAATCGCGGAGCAACTAATGAAAAACTGTTTTTT. It encodes CASSPNRGATNEKLFF.

This clonotype was detected a few times. The rearrangement uses TRBV4-2 and TRBJ1-5; D is undetermined. The V end was cut by 6 bases, the J end by 4 bases, with 16 bases between. CDR1 is LGHNA and CDR2 is YNFKEQ in the germline V gene. The CDR3 covers 15 residues. The CDR3 nucleotides read TGTGCCAGCAGTACTTATGGGTCCGGTAATCAGCCCCAGCATTTT. The encoded protein is CASSTYGSGNQPQHF.

This clonotype was picked up many times. The rearrangement links TRBV5-1 to TRBJ2-7; 8 nucleotides align to TRBD1. The junction had 13 bases not matched to a gene; V was cut back by 5 bases and J by 0 bases. CDR1 is SGHRS, CDR2 YFSETQ, per germline. This CDR3 is 17 amino acids long. The CDR3 protein is CASRPGTGPIGSYEQYF. The CDR3 nucleotides are TGCGCCAGCAGGCCCGGGACAGGCCCGATAGGCTCCTACGAGCAGTACTTC.

This clonotype was observed a few times. As DNA, the CDR3 is TGCGCCAGCAGCTTGGCCCGGGAGTACGAGCAGTACTTC. This codes for CASSLAREYEQYF. The rearrangement joins TRBV5-1 to TRBJ2-7; perhaps TRBD2 as D (6 bases). Trimming left V 0 bases short and J 4 bases short, with 8 bases between. The CDR3 consists of 13 residues. Germline lookup yields CDR1 SGHRS and CDR2 YFSETQ.

This clonotype was observed a few times. The chain recombines TRBV20-1 with TRBJ2-1; unclear D gene. V lost 1 base and J lost 0, with 16 bases in between. Germline V gene lookup returns CDR1 DFQATT and CDR2 SNEGSKA (reference sequence). The CDR3 runs to 17 residues. The CDR3 spells CSARVLVRVASYNEQFF. The CDR3 DNA is TGCAGTGCTAGAGTGTTAGTCCGGGTTGCCTCCTACAATGAGCAGTTCTTC.

The table lists this clonotype with many counts. This chain uses TRBV27 with TRBJ2-4, with 9 bases fitting TRBD1. Germline V CDR1 and CDR2: MNHEY, SMNVEV (reference sequence). J gave up 0 bases and V 6 bases, and 3 bases lay outside the gene matches. CDR3 length: 15 residues. This CDR3 is CASRRTGEAKNIQYF. In DNA, the CDR3 is TGTGCCAGCAGGCGGACAGGGGAAGCCAAAAACATTCAGTACTTC.

The sample holds a few counts of this clonotype. The chain combines TRBV20-1 with TRBJ2-2, with 14 bases matching TRBD2. The CDR3 is 16 residues long. V trimming: 0 bases; J trimming: 5 bases; junction bases outside the gene matches: 2. The germline CDR1 and CDR2 sequences are DFQATT and SNEGSKA (reference sequence). CDR3 amino acids: CSARDRTSGGTGELFF. CDR3 coding DNA: TGCAGTGCTAGAGATCGGACTAGCGGGGGGACCGGGGAGCTGTTTTTT.

The chain carries TRBV7-6 and TRBJ1-1; D uncertain. The CDR3 runs to 15 residues. The germline V and J ends were trimmed by 5 bases and 1 base, with 14 bases remaining between them. CDR1 and CDR2 (germline): SGHVS, FNYEAQ. The CDR3 sequence is CASSPRPQKNTEAFF. CDR3 DNA sequence: TGTGCCAGCAGCCCCAGACCTCAGAAGAACACTGAAGCTTTCTTT.

This clonotype was seen at least ten times. J is TRBJ1-5 and V is TRBV20-1; D is ambiguous. The germline V gene has CDR1 DFQATT and CDR2 SNEGSKA (reference sequence). CDR3 length: 14 residues. Trimming removed 5 bases at V and 4 bases at J, with 15 bases between. The CDR3, as DNA: TGCAGTGCTTCAGACCCACTTCTAAATCAGCCCCAGCATTTT. It specifies CSASDPLLNQPQHF.

A few counts support this clonotype. The chain recombines TRBV29-1 with TRBJ1-3; TRBD1 is a possible D gene (5 bases). The V end lost 7 bases, the J end lost 9 bases, and 22 bases lay between the germline ends. The CDR3 runs to 14 residues. Germline assignment: CDR1 SQVTM and CDR2 ANQGSEA. The CDR3 bases are TGCAGCGCTGCCCCGTCGGGGCTCGGTGGCACCATATATTTT. Translation gives CSAAPSGLGGTIYF.

This clonotype was found a few times. This chain links TRBV2 with TRBJ2-2; 8 bases map to TRBD1. CDR3 size: 14 residues. Germline CDR1 reads SNHLY; CDR2 reads FYNNEI. V trimming: 8 bases; J trimming: 5 bases; junction bases outside the gene matches: 7. CDR3 loop: CASDDRGKTGELFF. The CDR3 DNA follows: TGTGCCAGCGACGACAGGGGAAAAACCGGGGAGCTGTTTTTT.

This clonotype showed up many times. The chain links TRBV24-1 to TRBJ2-2; 9 bases fit TRBD2. J lost 7 bases, V lost 5 bases, and 13 bases had no gene match. CDR1 is KGHDR and CDR2 is SFDVKD in the germline V gene. The CDR3 has 17 amino acids. CDR3 protein: CATSVSSSGDYIGELFF. The CDR3 region has the DNA TGTGCCACCAGTGTTTCATCTAGCGGGGACTACATCGGGGAGCTGTTTTTT.

V gene TRBV4-2 combines with J gene TRBJ2-5; 9 bases match TRBD1. The CDR3 spans 16 residues. Germline values: CDR1 LGHNA, CDR2 YNFKEQ. V shed 0 bases and J 0 bases; nucleotides not matched to a gene: 2. The CDR3 bases are TGTGCCAGCAGCCAAGATGGGACAGGGAACCAAGAGACCCAGTACTTC. Amino acid sequence: CASSQDGTGNQETQYF.

V usage is TRBV5-1 and J usage is TRBJ2-1, with a tentative D call TRBD2 (6 bases). The CDR3 runs to 15 residues. Germline CDR1 reads SGHRS; CDR2 reads YFSETQ. V lost 0 bases and J lost 3, with 10 bases in between. In DNA form, the CDR3 reads TGCGCCAGCAGCTTGGTTCCGGGGGACTACAATGAGCAGTTCTTC. Translating it yields CASSLVPGDYNEQFF.

This clonotype was observed at least ten times. V gene TRBV28 combines with J gene TRBJ2-7; 8 nucleotides line up with TRBD1. The trim removed 1 base at V and 3 bases at J, leaving 2 bases unmatched. The CDR3 loop spans 14 amino acids. Germline CDR1 and CDR2: MDHEN and SYDVKM. In DNA form, the CDR3 reads TGTGCCAGCAGTTTATACGGGACAGGCTACGAGCAGTACGTC. It translates to CASSLYGTGYEQYV.

Only a few counts were recorded for this clonotype. The rearrangement links TRBV3-1 to TRBJ2-5; 9 bases are shared with TRBD2. Germline loops: CDR1 LGHDT, CDR2 YNNKEL (reference sequence). The trim removed 10 bases at V and 1 base at J, leaving 4 bases unmatched. This CDR3 region has 13 residues. This CDR3 is CATSGGPQETQYF. CDR3 nucleotides: TGTGCCACGAGCGGGGGGCCCCAAGAGACCCAGTACTTC.

This clonotype was counted ten times or more. This chain links TRBV20-1 with TRBJ2-7, with 7 bases aligning to TRBD2. The CDR3 is made up of 14 amino acids. V lost 6 bases, J lost 0 bases, and 8 bases stayed unmatched. Germline loops: CDR1 DFQATT, CDR2 SNEGSKA (reference sequence). CDR3 nucleotide sequence: TGCAGTGCCTCACCCCTAGCGGCCTCCTACGAGCAGTACTTC. Encoded protein: CSASPLAASYEQYF.

This clonotype came up many times. The chain links TRBV25-1 to TRBJ2-2; the D call may be TRBD1 or TRBD2 (5 bases each). Between the trimmed V and J ends, which lost 6 bases and 3 bases, there was a span of 8 bases. From germline, CDR1 is MGHDK and CDR2 SYGVNS. The CDR3 covers 13 residues. CDR3 DNA: TGTGCCAGCAGATGGGGGTACACCGGGGAGCTGTTTTTT. Protein sequence: CASRWGYTGELFF.

Many counts were recorded for this clonotype. The chain couples TRBV28 to TRBJ2-1; 9 bases map to TRBD1. Germline values: CDR1 MDHEN, CDR2 SYDVKM. The CDR3 length is 13 residues. The trim removed 6 bases at V and 8 bases at J, leaving 5 bases unmatched. Written as DNA, the CDR3 is TGTGCCAGCAGGAGGACAGGGGTCCATGAGCAGTTCTTC. Encoded protein: CASRRTGVHEQFF.

This clonotype was found many times. This chain links TRBV12-3 or TRBV12-4 with TRBJ1-1, with D maybe TRBD1 (6 bases). CDR3 length equals 15 residues. Trimming cost V 0 bases and J 5 bases, with 13 bases left between them. The CDR3 region has the DNA TGTGCCAGCAGTTTAGCTCTTGGGGGGCGGACTGAAGCTTTCTTT. This translates into CASSLALGGRTEAFF.

This chain joins TRBV4-1 and TRBJ2-1; possibly TRBD1 for D (5 bases). Germline CDR1 and CDR2: MGHRA and YSYEKL. CDR3 length: 16 amino acids. The ends were cut back, 2 bases at V and 6 bases at J, with 17 bases in the middle. The CDR3 spells CASSQPTARVTNEQFF. The DNA for the CDR3 is TGCGCCAGCAGCCAACCGACAGCCAGAGTCACCAATGAGCAGTTCTTC.

This clonotype was observed a few times. The chain joins TRBV28 to TRBJ2-3, with TRBD1 identical over 9 bases. J gave up 4 bases and V 7 bases, and 15 bases lay outside the gene matches. Germline V gene lookup returns CDR1 MDHEN and CDR2 SYDVKM. This CDR3 has 17 amino acids. The chain's CDR3 is CASTQGQGPRSADTQYF. The DNA for the CDR3 is TGTGCCAGCACCCAGGGACAGGGCCCCCGAAGCGCAGATACGCAGTATTTT.

This clonotype was recorded a few times. The V call is TRBV18, the J call TRBJ2-5; D remains ambiguous. The V end lost 3 bases, the J end lost 3 bases, and 23 bases lay between the germline ends. This CDR3 contains 18 residues. The germline gives CDR1 KGHSH, CDR2 LQKENI. DNA for the CDR3: TGTGCCAGCTCACCCCAATTGATCTCTTCTGGGCCAGAAGAGACCCAGTACTTC. Protein sequence: CASSPQLISSGPEETQYF.

This clonotype was detected many times. V is TRBV7-6 and J is TRBJ2-7, with D uncertain. V dropped 2 bases and J dropped 0 bases, with 14 bases sitting between them. Germline CDR1 SGHVS, CDR2 FNYEAQ. The CDR3 sequence is 16 residues long. The CDR3 bases are TGTGCCAGCAGCTTAATGGGCGGCCTTTCCTCCTACGAGCAGTACTTC. Protein sequence: CASSLMGGLSSYEQYF.

The chain uses TRBV7-2 and TRBJ2-7, with D hard to call. V lost 0 bases and J lost 5, with 8 bases in between. This CDR3 has 13 residues. In germline, CDR1 is SGHTA, CDR2 FQGNSA. CDR3 loop: CASSLAQVDEQYV. CDR3 bases: TGTGCCAGCAGCTTAGCGCAGGTAGACGAGCAGTACGTC.